These 6 T cell receptor beta chains were sequenced from one sample in a study of T cell repertoires in cytomegalovirus infection. MiXCR, run by TCRdb on the reads, gives a single entry per CDR3 protein. The table lists around 210,000 distinct CDR3 sequences, about 7% of them singletons. Specimen: PBMCs. The receptors here all came from a human donor in good health (CMV status not recorded). Some clones in this sample may be carry-over from other donors' samples.

Many counts were recorded for this clonotype. The rearrangement links TRBV7-9 to TRBJ2-7; D is uncertain. The CDR3 is made up of 13 amino acids. V was pared by 1 base and J by 6 bases, with 10 bases between. Germline assignment: CDR1 SEHNR and CDR2 FQNEAQ (reference sequence). The CDR3 region has the DNA TGTGCCAGCAGCTTAGGGGATATAGGCGAGCAGTACTTC. This codes for CASSLGDIGEQYF.

This clonotype was seen repeatedly, ten times or more. The genes are TRBV28 and TRBJ2-1, with 9 bases lining up with TRBD2. The V gene's germline CDR1 is MDHEN and CDR2 SYDVKM. This CDR3 is 14 amino acids long. J was trimmed by 2 bases and V by 8 bases; bases with no gene match: 4. The CDR3 protein is CASAGGGAYNEQFF. The CDR3 coding sequence is TGTGCCAGCGCGGGGGGGGGGGCCTACAATGAGCAGTTCTTC.

In its sample, this clonotype was seen many times. V usage is TRBV29-1 and J usage is TRBJ2-2; perhaps TRBD2 as D (5 bases). This CDR3 is built from 12 residues. Germline CDR1 is SQVTM and CDR2 is ANQGSEA. Trimming took 5 bases from V and 4 from J, leaving 8 bases between them. CDR3 sequence: CSVWRSTGELFF. DNA of the CDR3: TGCAGCGTTTGGAGGTCCACCGGGGAGCTGTTTTTT.

This clonotype was counted many times. The chain uses TRBV7-2 and TRBJ1-1, with D possibly being TRBD1 (6 bases). This CDR3 is built from 14 residues. Trimming removed 1 base at V and 4 bases at J, with 10 bases between. Germline V gene sequence: CDR1 SGHTA, CDR2 FQGNSA. For the CDR3, the DNA is TGTGCCAGCAGCTTAGACGGAGGGGGCACTGAAGCTTTCTTT. It specifies CASSLDGGGTEAFF.

This clonotype was observed many times. One base separates it from a far larger clone, so it is likely a read error. As DNA, the CDR3 is TGTGCCAGCAGCTTGAGAGATACGCAGTATTTT. Translating it yields CASSLRDTQYF. This chain links TRBV5-4 with TRBJ2-3; D is uncertain. Per the germline V gene, CDR1 is SGHNT and CDR2 is YYREEE (reference sequence). This CDR3 spans 11 amino acids. V dropped 1 base and J dropped 5 bases, with 2 bases sitting between them.

In its sample, this clonotype was seen many times. This chain joins TRBV7-8 and TRBJ1-1; D not certain. This CDR3 has 12 residues. From germline, CDR1 is SGHVS and CDR2 FQNEAQ. V was pared by 3 bases and J by 4 bases, with 6 bases between. This CDR3 is CASSFHGTEAFF. The CDR3 nucleotides read TGTGCCAGCAGCTTCCATGGCACTGAAGCTTTCTTT.